The rows below give T cell receptor beta chains drawn from one sample of a study of blood T cell repertoires in COVID-19. Produced via immunoSEQ multiplex PCR; TCRdb's table is partial and in-frame only. The table lists 110,000 to 150,000 clones, 75% to 90% of them singletons. Sequenced material: PBMCs or T cells enriched from blood (not recorded which). These receptors all come from a man aged 55 to 70 who had recovered from COVID-19. CDR3s include the opening cysteine and the closing phenylalanine or tryptophan. Each record gives: clone size, D gene, J gene, V gene, CDR3 DNA, CDR3 protein. A D gene is named only where the DNA matches it firmly. The size entry is marked missing in some rows and otherwise reads once, few, many or a size class.

. . TRBJ2-2 TRBV18 TGTGCCAGCTCTCCCTTAGGAGGAGCCGGGGAGCTGTTTTTT CASSPLGGAGELFF
. TRBD2 TRBJ2-2 TRBV28 TGTGCCAGCAGTCCCAGGGCTAGCGGTAGGGGGGAGCTGTTTTTT CASSPRASGRGELFF
. TRBD1 TRBJ1-5 TRBV4-1 TGCGCCAGCAGCCTTCGGGACAGCTTCAATCAGCCCCAGCATTTT CASSLRDSFNQPQHF
. TRBD1 TRBJ1-2 TRBV27 TGTGCCAGCAGTATGGGACAGGGGGATGCTAGGGTCTACACCTTC CASSMGQGDARVYTF
. . TRBJ2-7 TRBV10-2 TGCGCCAGCAGTGATCTAGTCAGCTACGAGCAGTACTTC CASSDLVSYEQYF
once . TRBJ2-5 TRBV30 TGTGCCTGGAGTGTGGGGGGTTCGGAGACCCAGTACTTC CAWSVGGSETQYF
. . TRBJ2-7 TRBV4-1 TGCGCCAGCAGCCCCCGCGAAGGCAGGGTCTACGAGCAGTACTTC CASSPREGRVYEQYF
. . TRBJ2-3 TRBV6-5 TGTGCCAGCAGTTACAAGTACGGGGGAAATACGCAGTATTTT CASSYKYGGNTQYF
. . TRBJ1-1 TRBV5-1 TGCGCCAGCAGCTGGGACACCGCCTTTGAAGCTTTCTTT CASSWDTAFEAFF
. . TRBJ2-5 TRBV10-3 TGTGCCATCAGTGAGACAGACCAAGAGACCCAGTACTTC CAISETDQETQYF
. TRBD2 TRBJ2-7 TRBV7-8 TGTGCCAGCAGCCGGACTAGCGGCCCCTACGAGCAGTACTTC CASSRTSGPYEQYF
. . TRBJ2-1 TRBV10-3 TGTGCCATCAGTGAGCTAGCGTATGAGCAGTTCTTC CAISELAYEQFF
. . TRBJ1-2 TRBV28 TGTGCCAGCAGTTTCCCCCTCCGGACAGCGCATGGCTACACCTTC CASSFPLRTAHGYTF
. . TRBJ1-3 TRBV18 TGTGCCAGCTCACCTAACCGTGGGGGCATCTCTGGAAACACCATATATTTT CASSPNRGGISGNTIYF
. . TRBJ1-5 TRBV5-6 TGTGCCAGCAGCATGGGCGCCCAGCCCCAGCATTTT CASSMGAQPQHF
. . TRBJ1-5 TRBV5-1 TGCGCCAGCAGCTTGGTTGCCGGGGTTAATCAGCCCCAGCATTTT CASSLVAGVNQPQHF
. . TRBJ1-4 TRBV6-5 TGTGCCAGCAGGCAACAGGCTCTGAAAGAAAAACTGTTTTTT CASRQQALKEKLFF
. . TRBJ1-3 TRBV28 TGTGCCAGCCGAAACCCTGGACAGCCTGGAAACACCATATATTTT CASRNPGQPGNTIYF
. . TRBJ1-2 TRBV6-5 TGTGCCAGCACCGCGGGCTATGGCTACACCTTC CASTAGYGYTF
. . TRBJ1-5 TRBV6-5 TGTGCCAGCAGTTGGGGGCCACCCCGGGACAATCAGCCCCAGCATTTT CASSWGPPRDNQPQHF
. . TRBJ1-1 TRBV6-1 TGTGCCAGCAGTGAACTGTCAGGGAACACTGAAGCTTTCTTT CASSELSGNTEAFF
. . TRBJ2-1 TRBV19 TGTGCCAGTAGTTTGGTTCGGGATAGGGAGCAGTTCTTC CASSLVRDREQFF
. . TRBJ1-3 TRBV21-1 TGTGCCAGCAGCAAGCGAGGGACAGGGGGCTCTGGAAACACCATATATTTT CASSKRGTGGSGNTIYF
. TRBD1 TRBJ2-7 TRBV6-5 TGTGCCAGCATTATCGGAACAGGGGTTCTGTACGAGCAGTACTTC CASIIGTGVLYEQYF
. . TRBJ2-7 TRBV5-4 TGTGCCAGCAGCTTGGGTGGGGGGACTGGACTACTCGAGCAGTACTTC CASSLGGGTGLLEQYF
. . TRBJ2-7 TRBV11-2 TGTGCCAGCAGCTTTGGGGCAGCGATCTACGAGCAGTACTTC CASSFGAAIYEQYF
. . TRBJ1-2 TRBV2 TGTGCCAGCATTCAGCGGAACTCTAACTATGGCTACACCTTC CASIQRNSNYGYTF
. . TRBJ1-1 TRBV21-1 TGTGCCAGCAGCAAAGGCTGGACAGCGGCTCAAGCCCCGAACACTGAAGCTTTCTTT CASSKGWTAAQAPNTEAFF
once TRBD1 TRBJ2-2 TRBV5-4 TGTGCCAGCAGCGGACGACAGGGAAACACCGGGGAGCTGTTTTTT CASSGRQGNTGELFF
. . TRBJ2-7 TRBV2 TGTGCCAGCATGTTCGGGTCCTACGAGCAGTACTTC CASMFGSYEQYF
. . TRBJ2-3 TRBV28 TGTGCCAGCAGGTCTTCGGGGGATACGCAGTATTTT CASRSSGDTQYF
many TRBD2 TRBJ2-2 TRBV6-6 TGTGCCAGCAGTCCTTATTTAGCGGGGGCGGGCACCGGGGAGCTGTTTTTT CASSPYLAGAGTGELFF
few TRBD1 TRBJ2-7 TRBV19 TGTGCCAGTAATCTACAGGGGGAGAAATCCTACGAGCAGTACTTC CASNLQGEKSYEQYF
once TRBD1 TRBJ1-3 TRBV15 TGTGCCACCAGCAGACGGGACAGGGGGACTGGAAACACCATATATTTT CATSRRDRGTGNTIYF
. TRBD2 TRBJ2-4 TRBV19 TGTGCCAGTAGTACCCCAGGGACTAGCGGGGGAGGAAACATTCAGTACTTC CASSTPGTSGGGNIQYF
. . TRBJ2-1 TRBV6-1 TGTGCCAGCAGTGAAGCATCCCGTTACAATGAGCAGTTCTTC CASSEASRYNEQFF
. TRBD1 TRBJ2-2 TRBV6-5 TGTGCCAGCCGCCTGGACAGGGGGCACACCGGGGAGCTGTTTTTT CASRLDRGHTGELFF
. TRBD1 TRBJ1-6 TRBV5-4 TGTGCCAGCAGTTCCAGACAGGGGGCCAGTTCACCCCTCCACTTT CASSSRQGASSPLHF
. . TRBJ2-7 TRBV18 TGTGCCAGCTCTCGACAGGGACTCGACGAGCAGTACTTC CASSRQGLDEQYF
. . TRBJ1-5 TRBV28 TGTGCCAGCAGTTCAGGGGAAGGGATCAATCAGCCCCAGCATTTT CASSSGEGINQPQHF
. . TRBJ1-3 TRBV7-6 TGTGCCAGCAGCCCGCCGGGGGGGGCAGCTGGAAACACCATATATTTT CASSPPGGAAGNTIYF
once TRBD1 TRBJ1-5 TRBV4-1 TGCGCCAGCAGCCCCACCCCGACAGGGGGCAATCAGCCCCAGCATTTT CASSPTPTGGNQPQHF